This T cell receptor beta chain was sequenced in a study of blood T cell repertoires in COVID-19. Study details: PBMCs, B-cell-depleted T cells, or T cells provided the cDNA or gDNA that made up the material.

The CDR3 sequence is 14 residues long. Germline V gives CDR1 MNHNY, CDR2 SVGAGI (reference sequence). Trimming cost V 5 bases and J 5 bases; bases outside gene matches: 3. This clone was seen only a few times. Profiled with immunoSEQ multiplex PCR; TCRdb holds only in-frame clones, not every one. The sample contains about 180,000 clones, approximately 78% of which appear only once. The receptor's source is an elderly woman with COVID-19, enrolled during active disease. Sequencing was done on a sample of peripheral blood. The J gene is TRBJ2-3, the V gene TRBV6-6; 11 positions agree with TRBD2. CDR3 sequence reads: CASSTGLAGDTQYF. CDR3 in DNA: TGTGCCAGCAGTACCGGACTAGCGGGAGATACGCAGTATTTT.